This is a list of T cell receptor beta chains from one sample in a study of Graves' ophthalmopathy and Graves' hyperthyroidism. TCRdb ran MiXCR on the multiplex PCR reads and lists one entry per CDR3 protein. This sample has about 740,000 distinct CDR3 sequences, with 35% to 50% found just once. Material for sequencing was peripheral blood. The source of these receptors is an adult man with Graves' ophthalmopathy. CDR3s include the opening cysteine and the closing phenylalanine or tryptophan.

v_gene	len	j_gene	CDR3aa
TRBV4-3	14	TRBJ1-1	CASSQSRRNTEAFF
TRBV10-3	13	TRBJ2-7	CAISQQGTYEQYF
TRBV29-1	13	TRBJ2-3	CSVETEYTDTQYF
TRBV25-1	15	TRBJ1-5	CASRSSGHAAQPQHF
TRBV2	15	TRBJ2-7	CASRGDSSVPYEQYF
TRBV7-9	14	TRBJ2-5	CASSNGAEFGTQYF
TRBV5-4	15	TRBJ2-5	CASSLQGIDQETQYF
TRBV2	13	TRBJ1-2	CASSSGMNHGYTF
TRBV2	14	TRBJ1-1	CASSDTGKNTEAFF
TRBV5-6	15	TRBJ1-5	CASSLTAGENQPQHF
TRBV7-2	15	TRBJ1-3	CASSLVGGGGNTIYF
TRBV20-1	13	TRBJ2-5	CSASLAGKETQYF
TRBV29-1	13	TRBJ2-5	CSALAGAVETQYF
TRBV20-1	14	TRBJ1-1	CSATGGQHFTEAFF
TRBV20-1	14	TRBJ1-5	CSARQGANNQPQHF
TRBV13	15	TRBJ1-3	CASSLGESSGNTIYF
TRBV25-1	14	TRBJ1-2	CASSLLISGDGYTF
TRBV29-1	13	TRBJ1-2	CSQDGTQQYGYTF
TRBV12-3/TRBV12-4	16	TRBJ1-5	CASSTGTGVHDQPQHF
TRBV29-1	11	TRBJ1-1	CSVVRNTEAFF
TRBV7-9	16	TRBJ2-2	CASSLTGTGWTGELFF
TRBV20-1	14	TRBJ1-6	CSARDDSRNSPLHF
TRBV20-1	14	TRBJ1-1	CSILPGHWNTEAFF
TRBV12-3/TRBV12-4	15	TRBJ2-7	CASSGAGQSLYEQYF
TRBV2	13	TRBJ1-6	CAKPGQGSSPLHF
TRBV6-6	14	TRBJ1-6	CASTAGTENSPLHF
TRBV2	13	TRBJ2-7	CASSEGQGDEQYF
TRBV5-1	15	TRBJ2-7	CASRAAAGGSYEQYF
TRBV14	13	TRBJ1-5	CASSQVQEVPEHF
TRBV20-1	18	TRBJ2-5	CSASRTGEALILQEAQYF
TRBV2	15	TRBJ1-2	CASSESRVNPYGYTF
TRBV12-3/TRBV12-4	14	TRBJ2-5	CASNLQGYQETQYF
TRBV10-1	14	TRBJ2-2	CASSFQANTGELFF
TRBV5-6	15	TRBJ1-2	CASSLARVLARGYTF
TRBV9	14	TRBJ2-7	CASSVRQIPYEQYF
TRBV9	13	TRBJ1-6	CARAGQNNSPLHF
TRBV9	12	TRBJ1-1	CASSPAYTEAFF
TRBV2	15	TRBJ1-5	CASSPNHRANQPQHF
TRBV7-9	14	TRBJ1-1	CASRGTGDNTEAFF
TRBV29-1	14	TRBJ2-1	CSLTGWSSYNEQFF
TRBV2	14	TRBJ2-2	CASRGQGNTGELFF
TRBV7-8	14	TRBJ2-5	CASSFSGHQETQYF
TRBV24-1	13	TRBJ1-2	CASSYHAGYGYTF
TRBV11-2	13	TRBJ2-7	CASRQTVAYEQYF
TRBV10-2	13	TRBJ1-5	CASSVGANQPQHF
TRBV11-2	16	TRBJ2-6	CASSQGSGRGANVLTF
TRBV24-1	16	TRBJ2-2	CATSEASGRRAGELFF
TRBV5-6	16	TRBJ1-1	CASSFYSGTGASEAFF
TRBV2	13	TRBJ1-2	CASSQAGTGGYTF
TRBV24-1	16	TRBJ2-7	CASLGTRRRPGYEQYF
TRBV7-9	13	TRBJ2-5	CASSQVFVETQYF
TRBV2	15	TRBJ2-5	CASSQTEGLSETRYF
TRBV20-1	13	TRBJ1-3	CSAWDNTGNTIYF
TRBV12-3/TRBV12-4	14	TRBJ1-5	CASSQVTRGQPQHF
TRBV7-9	15	TRBJ2-7	CASSFGGGVSYEQYF
TRBV15	15	TRBJ2-7	CATSRDPGIPYEQYF